The rows below give T cell receptor beta chains drawn from one sample of a study of cytomegalovirus exposure and HLA in healthy donors. Generated by immunoSEQ multiplex PCR, the TCRdb table keeps only in-frame clones and is missing some. The sample yields roughly 150,000 clones, around 85% seen once. Input material: PBMCs. Every receptor here comes from a boy under 10 years old in good health and CMV-seronegative. Both conserved end residues are part of each CDR3. A D gene is named only where the DNA matches it firmly. Size is stated for part of the rows, as once, few or many counts, or as a class when the clone is expanded.

J | size | V | D | DNA | CDR3
TRBJ1-4 | . | TRBV5-1 | . | TGCGCCAGCAGCTTGGGGCCTTCAGTTCTTGAAAAACTGTTTTTT | CASSLGPSVLEKLFF
TRBJ2-1 | . | TRBV2 | TRBD2 | TGTGCCAGCAGTGAGCGGACTAGCGGGGGTAATGAGCAGTTCTTC | CASSERTSGGNEQFF
TRBJ1-2 | . | TRBV7-9 | . | TGTGCCAGCAGCTTCGAGGACAGTTACACCTTC | CASSFEDSYTF
TRBJ1-2 | . | TRBV18 | TRBD1 | TGTGCCAGCTCACCCGGACAGGGGATTGGCTATGGCTACACCTTC | CASSPGQGIGYGYTF
TRBJ2-2 | . | TRBV10-2 | . | TGCGCCAGCAGTGACACGAACACCGGGGAGCTGTTTTTT | CASSDTNTGELFF
TRBJ1-4 | . | TRBV28 | . | TGTGCCAGCAGTTTACGGCGGCAGGGCAATGAAAAACTGTTTTTT | CASSLRRQGNEKLFF
TRBJ2-7 | . | TRBV28 | TRBD1 | TGTGCCAGCAGTTCGGACCGGGACAGGGGAGTGTACGAGCAGTACTTC | CASSSDRDRGVYEQYF
TRBJ1-3 | . | TRBV7-2 | . | TGTGCCAGCAGCGCACAGCCAGGGGCTGGAAACACCATATATTTT | CASSAQPGAGNTIYF
TRBJ2-5 | . | TRBV6-5 | TRBD2 | TGTGCCAGCAGAACTAGCGGGGGGGCGAGAGAGACCCAGTACTTC | CASRTSGGARETQYF
TRBJ2-1 | . | TRBV6-4 | TRBD2 | TGTGCCAGCAGCCCGCTAGCGGGGCAGTTCTTC | CASSPLAGQFF
TRBJ1-5 | . | TRBV4-1 | . | TGCGCCAGCAGCCAAGATCAACAGGAGAATCAGCCCCAGCATTTT | CASSQDQQENQPQHF
TRBJ1-1 | . | TRBV18 | . | TGTGCCAGCTCACCGGGGGCGAACACTGAAGCTTTCTTT | CASSPGANTEAFF
TRBJ1-2 | . | TRBV6-4 | . | TGTGCCAGCAGTGATCGAGGGGGTGACTATGGCTACACCTTC | CASSDRGGDYGYTF
TRBJ1-4 | . | TRBV7-6 | . | TGTGCCAGCAGCTCTTACGGGACATCTAATGAAAAACTGTTTTTT | CASSSYGTSNEKLFF
TRBJ2-2 | . | TRBV9 | . | TGTGCCAGCAGCTTCGGGGGTGACACCGGGGAGCTGTTTTTT | CASSFGGDTGELFF
TRBJ2-1 | . | TRBV4-1 | TRBD2 | TGCGCCAGCAGCCAGGTACTAGCGGGTTTTTACAATGAGCAGTTCTTC | CASSQVLAGFYNEQFF
TRBJ1-6 | . | TRBV27 | . | TGTGCCAGCAGTCTAGACGGGAGTAATTCACCCCTCCACTTT | CASSLDGSNSPLHF
TRBJ1-2 | . | TRBV29-1 | TRBD1 | TGCGGGTTTATGTCGTGGGACAGGATTGGCTACACCTTC | CGFMSWDRIGYTF
TRBJ1-3 | . | TRBV7-9 | . | TGTGCCAGCGACCTCCGGGGGGCGGGAAACACCATATATTTT | CASDLRGAGNTIYF
TRBJ2-1 | once | TRBV12-5 | . | TGTGCTAGTGGTTCCCAGAGGGATGAGCAGTTCTTC | CASGSQRDEQFF